The 27 T cell receptor beta chains in this list originate from one sample, sequenced in a study of blood T cells in healthy people across ages (dated by TCRdb to 2014 to 2015). The library relied on 5' RACE. Instrument on record: Illumina HiSeq 2500. The second PCR ran for roughly 6 to 11 cycles and used a J-beta primer mix along with a sample-barcoded 5' primer. In-frame beta chains were kept once TCRdb had trimmed the public reads at Q25 with fastp and called clones with MiXCR. Entries that share a CDR3 protein sequence are merged under the most common genes and DNA. The sample has 750,000 or so distinct CDR3 sequences on record, approximately 25% of them singletons. 9.4% of the sample comes from the top ten. This sample also belongs to another study, concerning T cells of mothers and their children.

The source material was blood. The receptor set was obtained from a boy aged 10-17 years in good health.

The chain employs TRBV18 and TRBJ1-3; possibly TRBD1 for D (5 bases). CDR1 is KGHSH and CDR2 is LQKENI in the germline V gene. The CDR3 consists of 14 residues. The V end was cut by 6 bases, the J end by 6 bases, with 15 bases between. In DNA, the CDR3 is TGTGCCAGCTCCCAGGACACCCGACAAAACACCATATATTTT. Translating it yields CASSQDTRQNTIYF.

This clonotype was counted between two and nine times. The chain recombines TRBV9 with TRBJ2-5; D is possibly TRBD2 (7 bases). CDR3 length: 17 amino acids. The germline V and J ends were trimmed by 0 bases and 4 bases, with 19 bases remaining between them. Germline V gene sequence: CDR1 SGDLS, CDR2 YYNGEE. This CDR3 is CASSVAGRGIIGETQYF. The CDR3 DNA sequence: TGTGCCAGCAGCGTAGCTGGGAGGGGGATTATTGGAGAGACCCAGTACTTC.

This clonotype was counted between two and nine times. This sequence joins TRBV12-3 or TRBV12-4 and TRBJ2-7; TRBD1 might be the D (5 bases). The length of the CDR3 is 13 residues. The V and J ends lost 4 bases and 3 bases respectively, with 10 bases between them. The CDR3 DNA follows: TGTGCCAGCAGTTGGGGCAGCCTCTACGAGCAGTACTTC. Its protein product is CASSWGSLYEQYF.

The V gene is TRBV24-1, the J gene TRBJ2-5; 7 bases line up with TRBD1. Germline V gene lookup returns CDR1 KGHDR and CDR2 SFDVKD. The V segment lost 1 base and the J segment 5 bases; nucleotides outside the gene matches: 6. This CDR3 is built from 15 residues. The CDR3 DNA reads as TGTGCCACCAGTGATTTTGGGGACAGCCGGGAGACCCAGTACTTC. Its translation is CATSDFGDSRETQYF.

The chain has TRBV4-1 and TRBJ2-5, with a tentative D call TRBD2 (6 bases). The CDR3 length is 16 residues. Germline-derived CDR1 and CDR2 are MGHRA and YSYEKL. The ends were cut back, 2 bases at V and 4 bases at J, with 17 bases in the middle. The CDR3 region is CASSQRTTFLAETQYF. CDR3 DNA: TGCGCCAGCAGCCAAAGGACTACTTTTCTCGCAGAGACCCAGTACTTC.

This clonotype was counted a few times. The rearrangement uses TRBV5-1 and TRBJ2-5, with 14 bases fitting TRBD2. CDR3 length: 17 residues. Germline V gene lookup returns CDR1 SGHRS and CDR2 YFSETQ. V trimming: 4 bases; J trimming: 5 bases; junction bases outside the gene matches: 10. The CDR3 coding sequence is TGCGCCAGCAGCCCCCGACTAGCGGGGGGGCGAGACGAGACCCAGTACTTC. This gives the protein CASSPRLAGGRDETQYF. The complete variable domain, with remaining parts taken from reference TRBV5-1 and TRBJ2-5, reads KAGVTQTPRYLIKTRGQQVTLSCSPISGHRSVSWYQQTPGQGLQFLFEYFSETQRNKGNFPGRFSGRQFSNSRSEMNVSTLELGDSALYLCASSPRLAGGRDETQYFGPGTRLLVL.

This clonotype was detected only a few times. The chain links TRBV29-1 to TRBJ2-6; unclear D gene. CDR1 and CDR2 from the germline V gene are SQVTM and ANQGSEA. This CDR3 comprises 14 residues. V was shortened by 3 bases and J by 2 bases, with 8 bases between the two germline ends. CDR3 protein: CSVESGAGANVLTF. The CDR3 region has the DNA TGCAGCGTTGAGTCGGGTGCTGGGGCCAACGTCCTGACTTTC.

The chain is built from TRBV29-1 and TRBJ2-5; D unclear. The CDR3 is made up of 12 amino acids. The germline V gene encodes CDR1 SQVTM and CDR2 ANQGSEA. Trimming took off 1 base at V and 3 bases at J, with 6 bases between the two ends. CDR3 amino acids: CSVEATEETQYF. The CDR3 DNA follows: TGCAGCGTTGAAGCTACAGAAGAGACCCAGTACTTC.

This clonotype showed up just a few times. J is TRBJ1-5 and V is TRBV7-2, with D uncertain. V shed 5 bases and J shed 0 bases, with 11 bases lying between them. The germline V gene encodes CDR1 SGHTA and CDR2 FQGNSA. The CDR3 has 15 residues. In DNA, the CDR3 is TGTGCCAGCAGCGCCGCGCCGTATAGCAATCAGCCCCAGCATTTT. Amino acid sequence: CASSAAPYSNQPQHF.

This clonotype has a handful of counts. The chain uses TRBV7-8 and TRBJ2-5; 10 nucleotides line up with TRBD1. Near its end, the DNA agrees better with TRBJ2-7, so the J call may be wrong. Per germline, CDR1 SGHVS and CDR2 FQNEAQ. The CDR3 totals 16 residues. The CDR3 here is CASSGTRDRGTYEQYF. DNA for the CDR3: TGTGCCAGCAGCGGTACACGGGACAGGGGAACCTACGAGCAGTACTTC.

This clonotype occurred a few times. J is TRBJ1-1 and V is TRBV20-1; no definite D call. Germline CDR1 is DFQATT and CDR2 is SNEGSKA (reference sequence). V shed 0 bases and J shed 5 bases, with 10 bases lying between them. This CDR3 has 13 residues. Here the CDR3 reads CSAREDPGTEAFF. CDR3 bases: TGCAGTGCTAGAGAGGACCCCGGGACTGAAGCTTTCTTT.

The chain carries TRBV6-5 and TRBJ2-7, with D possibly matching TRBD1 (6 bases). The V and J ends lost 1 base and 1 base respectively, with 11 bases between them. The CDR3 is 15 amino acids. In germline, CDR1 is MNHEY, CDR2 SVGAGI. CDR3 in DNA: TGTGCCAGCAGTTACTATTCGGGACAATCCTACGAGCAGTACTTC. Its protein is CASSYYSGQSYEQYF.

The chain carries TRBV7-2 and TRBJ2-5, with TRBD2 matching over 13 bases. The DNA matches TRBJ2-1 better at its end, which makes the J call doubtful. The CDR3 covers 14 residues. The germline CDR1 and CDR2 sequences are SGHTA and FQGNSA. DNA for the CDR3: TGTGCCAGCAGCGGACTAGCGGGAGCCGGTGAGCAGTTCTTC. It yields the protein CASSGLAGAGEQFF.

This clonotype was found many times. The chain's CDR3 is CASSPTSSYNEQFF. The CDR3 nucleotides are TGTGCCAGCAGTCCGACTAGCTCCTACAATGAGCAGTTCTTC. The chain links TRBV3-1 to TRBJ2-1, with TRBD2 as a possible D gene (6 bases). Germline CDR1 reads LGHDT; CDR2 reads YNNKEL (reference sequence). Trimming took 6 bases from V and 0 from J, leaving 9 bases between them. The CDR3 totals 14 residues.

V gene TRBV6-2 or TRBV6-3 combines with J gene TRBJ2-3; 11 positions match TRBD2. V was pared by 5 bases and J by 4 bases, with 8 bases of the junction left unmatched. CDR3 length equals 16 residues. Germline lookup yields CDR1 MNHEY and CDR2 SVGEGT. Here the CDR3 DNA reads TGTGCCAGCAGTCAACGTAGCGGGGGGGCGGCAGATACGCAGTATTTT. The encoded protein is CASSQRSGGAADTQYF.

V and J are TRBV5-1 and TRBJ1-3, with D unclear. Deletions cut 3 bases from V and 4 bases from J, with 8 bases between. Germline V gene sequence: CDR1 SGHRS, CDR2 YFSETQ. This CDR3 has 13 residues. The CDR3 DNA reads as TGCGCCAGCAGCTCCGCCGGAGGAAACACCATATATTTT. It encodes CASSSAGGNTIYF. Full variable domain (outside the CDR3, taken from reference TRBV5-1 and TRBJ1-3): KAGVTQTPRYLIKTRGQQVTLSCSPISGHRSVSWYQQTPGQGLQFLFEYFSETQRNKGNFPGRFSGRQFSNSRSEMNVSTLELGDSALYLCASSSAGGNTIYFGEGSWLTVV.

With respect to this clonotype: One end of the junction is discordant with germline, which a read error may explain. The V call is TRBV4-3, the J call TRBJ1-6, with TRBD1 as a possible D gene (6 bases). CDR1 and CDR2 (germline): LGHNA, YSLEER. The CDR3 runs to 15 residues. The CDR3 is CTSSQDRLGDSPLHF. CDR3 bases: TGCACCAGCAGCCAAGACAGGCTTGGGGATTCACCCCTCCACTTT.

This clonotype was counted a few times. The V and J genes are TRBV5-1 and TRBJ2-5, with 9 bases aligning to TRBD2. The tail of the sequence fits TRBJ2-7 better, so the J call may be wrong. Germline V gives CDR1 SGHRS, CDR2 YFSETQ. The CDR3 consists of 15 residues. The CDR3 DNA sequence: TGCGCCAGCAGATCGGTGGCTAGCGGGGCCAACGAGCAGTACTTC. Translating gives CASRSVASGANEQYF.

The chain uses TRBV6-4 and TRBJ1-1; D unresolved. With 6 bases removed from V and 6 bases from J, the gap between germline ends came to 11 bases. The V gene's germline CDR1 is MRHNA and CDR2 SNTAGT. The CDR3 extends over 12 amino acids. Here the CDR3 reads CASRGGGAEAFF. The CDR3 DNA follows: TGTGCCAGCAGGGGAGGTGGGGCTGAAGCTTTCTTT.

This clonotype occurred a few times. The rearrangement joins TRBV19 to TRBJ2-7, with 9 positions matching TRBD1. Per the germline V gene, CDR1 is LNHDA and CDR2 is SQIVND (reference sequence). CDR3 length equals 16 residues. V was clipped by 5 bases and J by 3 bases; unmatched bases: 11. The CDR3: CASSLQGQGLFYEQYF. The CDR3 DNA follows: TGTGCCAGTAGTCTGCAGGGACAGGGTTTATTCTACGAGCAGTACTTC.

This clonotype turned up a few times. The V call is TRBV2, the J call TRBJ2-5; 12 bases line up with TRBD2. Gene TRBJ2-1 matches the end of the DNA better, so the J call may be wrong. Germline-derived CDR1 and CDR2 are SNHLY and FYNNEI. The CDR3 is 16 amino acids. In nucleotides, the CDR3 is TGTGCCAGCAGTGGACTAGCGGGAGACACCTACAATGAGCAGTTCTTC. It yields the protein CASSGLAGDTYNEQFF.

The chain has TRBV6-6 and TRBJ2-5, with D possibly called TRBD1 or TRBD2 (6 bases each). The DNA end is more similar to TRBJ2-7, so the J call may be wrong. Germline assignment: CDR1 MNHNY and CDR2 SVGAGI (reference sequence). The CDR3 has 13 residues. CDR3 coding DNA: TGTGCCAGCAGTAACGGGGGCGCGTACGAGCAGTACTTC. This encodes CASSNGGAYEQYF.

This clonotype was detected a few times. The chain carries TRBV4-1 and TRBJ1-1, with 8 bases identical to TRBD1. The CDR3 totals 18 residues. Germline V gene lookup returns CDR1 MGHRA and CDR2 YSYEKL. The V gene end was trimmed by 4 bases and the J gene end by 4 bases; junction bases not matched to a gene: 17. CDR3 in DNA: TGCGCCAGCAGCCTCGATTTTCAGCTTCAGGGGGCAGGCACTGAAGCTTTCTTT. It encodes CASSLDFQLQGAGTEAFF.

The genes are TRBV13 and TRBJ2-1; 13 bases agree with TRBD2. Germline CDR1 is PRHDT and CDR2 is FYEKMQ (reference sequence). This CDR3 region has 13 residues. With V trimmed by 8 bases and J by 10 bases, 5 bases remained unmatched. CDR3 residues: CASGLAGEGEQFF. In nucleotides, the CDR3 is TGTGCCAGCGGACTAGCGGGAGAGGGCGAGCAGTTCTTC.

The CDR3 region is CSAINPGLGNTGELFF. CDR3 bases: TGCAGTGCTATAAACCCGGGACTAGGAAACACCGGGGAGCTGTTTTTT. J is TRBJ2-2 and V is TRBV20-1; 8 bases are a match to TRBD2. CDR1 is DFQATT, CDR2 SNEGSKA, per germline (reference sequence). J was trimmed by 2 bases and V by 4 bases; bases with no gene match: 9. This CDR3 has 16 residues.

This clonotype occurred a few times. The J gene is TRBJ2-5, the V gene TRBV6-2 or TRBV6-3; D may be TRBD2 (7 bases). The V end was cut by 8 bases, the J end by 0 bases, with 16 bases between. The CDR3 length is 15 residues. Germline lookup yields CDR1 MNHEY and CDR2 SVGEGT. CDR3 coding DNA: TGTGCCAGCCTCTTGGCGGGGGCCTACCAAGAGACCCAGTACTTC. It translates to CASLLAGAYQETQYF.

This clonotype was recorded a few times. This chain connects TRBV11-1 to TRBJ2-1; 9 bases line up with TRBD2. This CDR3 has 19 residues. The germline V gene encodes CDR1 SGHAT and CDR2 FQDESV (reference sequence). Trimming cost V 5 bases and J 2 bases; bases outside gene matches: 16. This CDR3 reads CASSADPLLAGETYNEQFF. CDR3 DNA sequence: TGTGCCAGCAGCGCCGACCCCCTACTAGCGGGCGAGACCTACAATGAGCAGTTCTTC.